This entry features one T cell receptor beta chain sequence. Its matching antigen is unknown. The assay used deep level. It was 150 to 250 ng DNA, approximately 28,000 T cell genomes, that sorted-subset replicate PCRs used. Here immunoSEQ multiplex PCR was the method, and the copy in TCRdb shows in-frame clones only, minus some. The data hold about 2 million clones, with roughly 96% observed a single time. The CDR3 has 15 amino acids. Germline V gene sequence: CDR1 SGHAT, CDR2 FQNNGV. V lost 0 bases and J 9 bases, leaving 12 bases between the germline ends. This entry is derived from a study of shared clonotypes between healthy human individuals. General observations from the study: Naive CD4 clonotypes overlapped across several donors at about 5.2%.

The TCR comes from a man between 18 and 29 years old in good health. The sample consisted of naive CD4+ T cells sorted from blood. As for subset: CD45RA+ positively selected. The V gene is TRBV11-2, the J gene TRBJ1-6, with D maybe TRBD1 (6 bases). The CDR3 loop is CASSLDLGGISPLHF. The CDR3 nucleotides are TGTGCCAGCAGCTTAGATTTGGGGGGCATTTCACCCCTCCACTTT.